This T cell receptor beta chain comes out of a study of CD8 T cells in ankylosing spondylitis (dated by TCRdb to about 2017). As for the study more broadly: The study set out to find disease-linked TCR variants by profiling T cell receptor beta repertoires in ankylosing spondylitis patients and healthy donors. The full study cohort comprised 20 to 25 ankylosing spondylitis patients and over 95 healthy donors. Peripheral blood samples were taken, and synovial fluid was additionally collected from ankylosing spondylitis patients.

As regards this clonotype: The specificity of this receptor is unknown. No base quality values were provided; no much bigger clone lies one nucleotide off.

Overall results and qualifications from the work: The disease-linked clones showed a CD8+ phenotype and occurred at relatively low frequencies in peripheral blood. Some motif variants were previously reported in synovial fluid and blood of reactive arthritis patients, suggesting common disease-initiation mechanisms. A TCR beta motif made up of several highly homologous amino acid variants appeared to be characteristic of blood from ankylosing spondylitis patients. According to the report, matched synovial fluid samples from ankylosing spondylitis patients were significantly enriched for the disease-linked clones.

Spanning cysteine to phenylalanine, the CDR3 consists of 13 amino acids. Only the CDR3 DNA stays, 39 bases, in frame from base 1. Trimming takes 5 bases from V and 4 bases from J, and the germline ends sit 9 bases apart. CDR1 and CDR2, per the germline V gene, are SNHLY and FYNNEI. Instrument used: Illumina HiSeq 2500. Quantitative 5'-RACE with molecular barcodes was the method used to prepare the TCR beta libraries. As for how the authors treated the data: Disease-linked TCR variants were identified with a new computational method built on a probabilistic model of VDJ rearrangement. TCRdb handled the public reads itself, with Q25 trimming in fastp and clone calling in MiXCR, and kept productive beta chains. Each entry is one CDR3 protein sequence, shown with its most common DNA and genes. The V and J calls were not made by the authors but by TCRdb's processing. This sample comprises about 90,000 distinct CDR3 sequences, 9% of them detected only once. Around 30% of the sample is in the top ten clones.

The source material was blood, either unsorted or a sorted T cell fraction (not recorded which). The chain couples TRBV2 to TRBJ1-5; the D gene cannot be resolved reliably. The origin of this receptor is a male donor with ankylosing spondylitis. CDR3 region: CASSPTRNQPQHF. The DNA sequence reads TGTGCCAGCAGTCCGACACGAAATCAGCCCCAGCATTTT. Outside the CDR3, residues come from the reference TRBV2 and TRBJ1-5 proteins, so the full variable domain is: EPEVTQTPSHQVTQMGQEVILRCVPISNHLYFYWYRQILGQKVEFLVSFYNNEISEKSEIFDDQFSVERPDGSNFTLKIRSTKLEDSAMYFCASSPTRNQPQHFGDGTRLSIL.